The 8 T cell receptor beta chains given below trace back to one sample, sequenced in a study of T-cell memory formation after mild COVID-19. TCRdb processed the 5' RACE reads anew with MiXCR; each CDR3 protein has one entry. The data show about 200,000 distinct CDR3 sequences, with about 9.2% seen just once and roughly 4% held by the top ten. Sequencing was performed on PBMCs or a T cell subset sorted from them (not recorded which). These receptors were obtained from a man between 18 and 35 years old who had mild COVID-19 (a few samples of this study predate the infection). Cell type and time point are not known.

The V and J genes are TRBV5-4 and TRBJ2-7, with TRBD2 matching over 13 bases. The CDR3 is 13 residues long. Trimming took 10 bases from V and 6 from J; bases not matched to a gene: 7. Per the germline V gene, CDR1 is SGHNT and CDR2 is YYREEE (reference sequence). CDR3 in DNA: TGTGCCTCCGGGACTAGCGGGACGATCGAGCAGTACTTC. Encoded protein: CASGTSGTIEQYF.

Many counts were recorded for this clonotype. CDR3 bases: TGTGCCATCAGTGAGCCGGGGGCGGACAATCAGCCCCAGCATTTT. Encoded protein: CAISEPGADNQPQHF. V and J are TRBV10-3 and TRBJ1-5; D perhaps matches TRBD1 (6 bases). CDR1 and CDR2 (germline): ENHRY, SYGVKD. The CDR3 contains 15 residues. V was shortened by 2 bases and J by 3 bases, with 11 bases between the two germline ends.

This clonotype was seen ten or more times. V usage is TRBV29-1 and J usage is TRBJ2-3, with D tentatively TRBD1 (6 bases). V was pared by 4 bases and J by 4 bases, with 24 bases between. This CDR3 region has 17 residues. Germline assignment: CDR1 SQVTM and CDR2 ANQGSEA. The CDR3 coding sequence is TGCAGCGTTGCCAGAAGTATGGACAGTATTTATTCAGATACGCAGTATTTT. The encoded protein is CSVARSMDSIYSDTQYF.

This clonotype was found a few times. The rearrangement uses TRBV19 and TRBJ1-5; D unclear. Germline V gene data show CDR1 as LNHDA and CDR2 as SQIVND (reference sequence). The CDR3 contains 15 residues. The ends were cut back, 1 base at V and 4 bases at J, with 11 bases in the middle. This CDR3 is CASSIALRGNQPQHF. In DNA, the CDR3 is TGTGCCAGTAGTATAGCGCTCCGGGGTAATCAGCCCCAGCATTTT.

This clonotype has a handful of counts. The V call is TRBV12-3 or TRBV12-4, the J call TRBJ2-2; no clear D. The CDR3 has 15 residues. V lost 2 bases to trimming and J lost 6 bases, with 13 bases between them. The DNA for the CDR3 is TGTGCCAGCAGTTTACTTCCTGGGGAATCCGGGGAGCTGTTTTTT. Its protein product is CASSLLPGESGELFF.

The rearrangement uses TRBV5-4 and TRBJ2-1, with 8 bases fitting TRBD2. CDR1 SGHNT and CDR2 YYREEE come from the germline V gene (reference sequence). CDR3 length: 15 amino acids. V dropped 4 bases and J dropped 1; count of bases not matched to a gene: 4. The CDR3 reads CASSLTSESYNEQFF. CDR3 sequence (DNA): TGTGCCAGCAGCCTGACTAGCGAGTCCTACAATGAGCAGTTCTTC.

Many counts were recorded for this clonotype. This sequence joins TRBV4-2 and TRBJ2-6; D is uncertain. The V gene lost 3 bases and the J gene lost 3 bases, with 9 bases spanning the gap. The CDR3 has 15 residues. Germline CDR1 LGHNA, CDR2 YNFKEQ. The CDR3 bases are TGTGCCAGCAGCCAGCAGTGGGATGGGGCCAACGTCCTGACTTTC. It codes for CASSQQWDGANVLTF.

The V gene is TRBV4-2, the J gene TRBJ2-6; D may be TRBD1 (5 bases). This CDR3 region has 16 residues. The V end was cut by 5 bases, the J end by 2 bases, with 13 bases between. Looked up from germline, CDR1 is LGHNA and CDR2 is YNFKEQ. CDR3 loop: CASSTQQATGANVLTF. DNA of the CDR3: TGTGCCAGCAGCACACAACAGGCCACTGGGGCCAACGTCCTGACTTTC.